The sequence of this TCR beta chain was determined in a study of T cells in Graves' hyperthyroidism and ophthalmopathy. There are many counts of this clonotype. The TCR beta CDR3 regions underwent amplification using RNA transcripts as the source. HTBI primers were used for first-round RT-PCR of the TCR CDR3. TCRdb processed the multiplex PCR reads anew with MiXCR; each CDR3 protein has one entry. Here the sample spans a few hundred thousand distinct CDR3 sequences, less than 25% being singletons. Patients were excluded for uncontrolled infection, other autoimmune disease, pregnancy or lactation. The CDR3 contains 17 residues. From germline, CDR1 is MRHNA and CDR2 SNTAGT. V shed 5 bases and J 4 bases; nucleotides not matched to a gene: 9.

The gene calls are TRBV6-4 and TRBJ2-2, with 11 positions matching TRBD2. Material: blood. The receptor's source is a young man with Graves' hyperthyroidism. DNA for the CDR3: TGTGCCAGCAGTCCGCTGACTAGCGGGGCTCTCACCGGGGAGCTGTTTTTT. Its translation: CASSPLTSGALTGELFF.